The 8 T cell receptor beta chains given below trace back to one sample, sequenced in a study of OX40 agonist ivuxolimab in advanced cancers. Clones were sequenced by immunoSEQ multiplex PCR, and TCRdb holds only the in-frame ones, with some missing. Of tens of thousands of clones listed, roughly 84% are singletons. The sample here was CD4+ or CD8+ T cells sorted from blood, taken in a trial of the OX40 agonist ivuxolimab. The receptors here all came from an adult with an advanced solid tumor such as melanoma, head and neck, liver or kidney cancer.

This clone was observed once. The CDR3 sequence: CASSPLVLGEQYF. The CDR3 bases are TGTGCCAGCTCACCACTGGTGTTAGGCGAGCAGTACTTC. This chain connects TRBV18 to TRBJ2-7; D gene unclear. V lost 1 base and J 6 bases, leaving 10 bases between the germline ends. This CDR3 is built from 13 residues. Germline V gives CDR1 KGHSH, CDR2 LQKENI.

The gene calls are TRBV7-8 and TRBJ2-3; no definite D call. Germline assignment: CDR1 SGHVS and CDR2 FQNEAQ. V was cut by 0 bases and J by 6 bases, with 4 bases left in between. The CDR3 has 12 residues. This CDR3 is CASSLAEDTQYF. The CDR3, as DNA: TGTGCCAGCAGCTTAGCGGAGGATACGCAGTATTTT.

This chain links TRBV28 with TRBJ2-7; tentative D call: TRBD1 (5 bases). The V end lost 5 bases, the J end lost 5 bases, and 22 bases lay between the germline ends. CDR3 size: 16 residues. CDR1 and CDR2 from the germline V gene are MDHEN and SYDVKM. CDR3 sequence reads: CASSQGVSRRLNEQYF. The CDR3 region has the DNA TGTGCCAGCAGTCAAGGGGTGTCAAGAAGGCTGAACGAGCAGTACTTC.

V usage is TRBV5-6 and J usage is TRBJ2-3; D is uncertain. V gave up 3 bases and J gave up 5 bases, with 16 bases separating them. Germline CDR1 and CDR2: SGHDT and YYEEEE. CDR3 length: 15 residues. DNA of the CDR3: TGTGCCAGCAGCTATGTAATTCTGGGTAGAGATACGCAGTATTTT. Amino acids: CASSYVILGRDTQYF.

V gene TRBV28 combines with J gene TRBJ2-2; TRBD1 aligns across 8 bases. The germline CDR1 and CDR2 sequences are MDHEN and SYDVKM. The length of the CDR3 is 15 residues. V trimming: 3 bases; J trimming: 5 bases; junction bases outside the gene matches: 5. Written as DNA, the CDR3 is TGTGCCAGCAGTTTGACAGGGGCGGGGACCGGGGAGCTGTTTTTT. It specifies CASSLTGAGTGELFF.

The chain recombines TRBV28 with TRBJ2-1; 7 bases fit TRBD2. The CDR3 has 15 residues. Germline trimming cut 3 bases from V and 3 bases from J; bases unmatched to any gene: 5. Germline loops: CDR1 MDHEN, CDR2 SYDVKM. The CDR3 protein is CASSFKGGLYNEQFF. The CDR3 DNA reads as TGTGCCAGCAGTTTTAAGGGAGGGCTCTACAATGAGCAGTTCTTC.

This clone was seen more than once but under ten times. The DNA of the CDR3 is TGCGCCAGCAGCCAGAAACTAGCGGGAGGCAATGAGCAGTTCTTC. It is translated as CASSQKLAGGNEQFF. The rearrangement joins TRBV4-3 to TRBJ2-1, with 12 bases lining up with TRBD2. V was pared by 3 bases and J by 6 bases, with 3 bases of the junction left unmatched. The CDR3 has 15 residues. Germline V gives CDR1 LGHNA, CDR2 YSLEER.

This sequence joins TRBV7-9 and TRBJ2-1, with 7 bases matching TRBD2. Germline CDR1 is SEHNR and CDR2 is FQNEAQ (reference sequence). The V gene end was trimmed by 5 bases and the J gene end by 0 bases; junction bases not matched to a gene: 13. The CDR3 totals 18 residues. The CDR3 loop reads CASSGRLADGSSYNEQFF. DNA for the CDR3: TGTGCCAGCAGCGGGCGGCTAGCGGACGGAAGCTCCTACAATGAGCAGTTCTTC. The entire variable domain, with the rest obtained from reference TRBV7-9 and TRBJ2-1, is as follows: DTGVSQNPRHKITKRGQNVTFRCDPISEHNRLYWYRQTLGQGPEFLTYFQNEAQLEKSRLLSDRFSAERPKGSFSTLEIQRTEQGDSAMYLCASSGRLADGSSYNEQFFGPGTRLTVL.